This T cell receptor (beta chain) came from a study of cytomegalovirus exposure and HLA in healthy donors (dated by TCRdb to the late 2010s). Broadly, across the study: According to an earlier analysis of 550 to 700 of the donors, 150 million to 200 million T cells yielded 117 million unique TCR beta sequences and approximately 300 Gb of sequence data. Roughly 300 gigabases of sequencing data and 70 million to 100 million unique TCR sequences made up an early release that covered 640 HLA-typed donors. Of the roughly 430 genotyped donors, roughly 80% fell in the genetic ancestry cluster associated with self-reported Caucasian donors. The study aimed to test whether cataloging public T cell receptors could reveal signatures of past pathogen exposure. The T cell repertoires of roughly 660 subjects were profiled by immunosequencing and related to cytomegalovirus serostatus. Besides the first cohort of roughly 640 subjects, a separate validation cohort made up of 120 different subjects was used. To predict cytomegalovirus infection status, the study combined high-throughput TCR immunosequencing, statistical association of individual TCRs with disease status, and machine learning. A later analysis re-examined previously published TCR beta repertoires from around 670 donors and added high-resolution HLA genotyping to investigate patterns of TCR occurrence. In the later analysis, no new phenotypic data were used to find candidate immune exposures; instead, reliance was placed on TCR beta sequences and their occurrence across donors. An earlier analysis of roughly 600 of the donors used high-throughput TCR beta sequencing to judge whether each TCR beta V gene segment behaved as functional or pseudogenic. Donor age, sex, ethnicity and CMV serostatus were compiled together with the repertoire data. A later genetic analysis used genome-wide SNP genotypes for about 65% of the 666 donors, treating that subset as a discovery cohort. Every repertoire in the discovery cohort had been generated on one and the same sequencing platform. Class I and class II HLA loci were covered by the typing at four-digit resolution. The number of donors typed differed by locus, with 629-630 for A, B, C, DRB1 and DQB1, more than 500 for DQA1, nearly 610 for DPA1, and roughly 450 for DPB1. Several DR-DQ haplotypes were treated as single units for association and clustering because of strong linkage in the cohort. On average, roughly 250,000 unique TCR beta nucleotide sequences were sequenced per donor among 398 genotyped donors of the cohort, with roughly 18% of those sequences being non-productive. Points the paper makes about the study in general: V-gene and J-gene trimming of TCR beta chains was associated with a missense DCLRE1C variant in a later genetic analysis, and the association was replicated in an independent cohort. Because some donors lacked HLA typing at each locus, the association tests relied only on the typed subset. The classifier was reported to diagnose cytomegalovirus status with high specificity and sensitivity in both the original cohort and the validation cohort. A further reported finding was that TCR beta sequences accurately predicted the HLA-A and HLA-B alleles for most subjects in the first cohort. Most TCR sequences were seen in very few donors, while some public TCRs were found in many individuals. According to a later analysis, TCR association rates differed among HLA loci, with DRB1 alleles showing the most associated TCRs and HLA-C alleles showing the fewest. A group of highly shared sequence variants was considered likely to be a technical artifact of the sequencing pipeline. In this cohort, only TCR beta chains were sequenced, and detectable features were limited by the absence of alpha or paired-chain data. A later analysis found that most CMV-associated TCR beta chains appeared HLA-restricted, with HLA associations seemingly driven largely by CMV exposure. Compared with the roughly 670-donor mean, donors in an Asian-associated ancestry cluster had fewer N-insertions in productive TCRs, according to a later genetic analysis. Several of the top co-occurrence clusters appeared to be linked to parvovirus B19, influenza, CMV and Epstein-Barr virus, according to a later analysis. Linkage disequilibrium might explain the correlated functional status among segregating V segments, but an unknown experimental factor could not be excluded. Sequencing depth was assumed to be roughly uniform across donors in the presence/absence analyses, though that assumption may not hold. Some IMGT-functional V segments, including TRBV6-2 and TRBV6-3, could not be distinguished by the 87-base-pair reads and were therefore excluded. The authors suggested that the approach could potentially be extended to other disease states and immunological phenotypes. Specific HLA alleles were associated with 18,000 or so TCR beta sequences at a false discovery rate of 0.05 in a later analysis. The earlier analysis of 587 of the donors excluded approximately 15 rarely observed V segments, including chromosome 9 orphons, because counts were too low. In the study, some 160 TCR beta chains were listed as associated with cytomegalovirus. Immune exposure information for the cohort was limited to CMV serostatus. Broadly in line with IMGT annotations, most TCR beta V segments showed up in productive rearrangements about 87% or about 30% of the time in an earlier analysis of several hundred of the donors. When HLA alleles, especially DR and DQ, strongly co-occurred, TCR associations were difficult to assign to individual alleles. A few of the identified cytomegalovirus-associated TCR beta chains were confirmed in vitro to be specific for cytomegalovirus antigens. In a later analysis, HLA-associated TCR beta chains showed more clonal expansion and lower generation probabilities than non-associated chains that were equally common.

Regarding this clone: What antigen it recognizes has not been identified. Base qualities were left out, and no much larger clone turns up one base away.

The method behind the library was the immunoSEQ multiplex PCR assay. For the multiplex PCR, a mixture combining 60 forward primers for TCR Vbeta segments and 13 reverse primers for TCR Jbeta segments was used. The CDR3 region of rearranged TCR beta genes was amplified from genomic DNA with a multiplex PCR assay. The amplified TCR beta libraries were sequenced on the Illumina HiSeq System as 87-base-pair reads. The paper's data handling went like this. A later analysis counted 75 million to 100 million unique TCR beta chains across the 600 to 850 repertoires, and 9.5 million to 11 million of these chains were shared by at least two donors. Raw reads were error-corrected and collapsed into unique sequences with a nearest-neighbor algorithm that merged closely related sequences to remove PCR and sequencing errors. To assign V, D and J gene segments, CDR3 sequences were aligned to IMGT reference sequences. Each retained sequence needed at least a six-nucleotide match to both a V gene segment and a J gene segment. Rearrangements were called productive when the CDR3 lacked stop codons and stayed in frame with V and J; all others were non-productive. CDR3 was defined according to IMGT convention as the region running from the second conserved V-encoded cysteine to the conserved J-encoded phenylalanine. Sequences without an unambiguous match to a single V gene segment were excluded from the earlier analysis of several hundred of the donors. An earlier analysis of 550 to 650 of the donors classified V segments as functional when productive rearrangements were above 56.7% and as segregating when the standard deviation between donors was above 5%. To diagnose cytomegalovirus status from the catalog of TCR beta chain sequences, a statistical classification framework was built. V and J gene assignment, in a later analysis, came from comparing TCR nucleotide sequences with IMGT/GENE-DB human TR gene sequences. In a later analysis, CDR3 sequences and most-parsimonious VDJ recombination scenarios were assigned using the TCRdist pipeline. In a later analysis, every TCR beta chain was defined by the combination of its CDR3 amino acid sequence and its V-gene family, and reads without a unique V-gene family were dropped. To address suspected cross-contamination and a sequencing artifact, a later analysis removed roughly 640 highly shared, low-generation-probability nucleotide sequences. In a later analysis, a clonal expansion index was calculated for each public chain from normalized within-repertoire ranks of inferred template counts. Generation probabilities in a later analysis came from a VDJ recombination model fitted to out-of-frame rearrangements, and those results were checked against IGoR. In a later analysis, hypergeometric tests were used to score TCR-TCR, TCR-HLA and TCR-CMV co-occurrence, with a repertoire-size bias correction applied to TCR pairs. False discovery rates were estimated in a later analysis by permuting HLA or CMV assignments 20 times. In a later analysis, co-occurring TCRs were grouped with DBSCAN, and TCRdist sequence similarity was added when clustering was performed within HLA-allele-positive subsets. Co-occurrence clustering excluded repertoires with fewer than 30,000 or more than 120,000 public chains, plus five with anomalous nucleotide sharing. Not all clones reach the TCRdb copy of this immuneACCESS table, which keeps in-frame sequences only. Checked studies attribute under half of the gap to unresolved V genes and leave the rest unexplained. The V and J calls and clone size are taken from that table; D and trimming were inferred from the DNA. This sample lists approximately 100,000 clones; around 82% were detected once. Approximately 1.7% of the sample goes to the ten largest clones.

The CDR1 and CDR2 encoded by the germline V gene (reference sequence) are LNHDA and SQIVND. Unmatched junction bases come to 3, with V trimmed by 2 bases and J by 3 bases. From the cysteine up to the phenylalanine, the CDR3 has a length of 14 residues. The kept DNA is CDR3 alone, 42 bases in frame from the first base. The cohort was made up of 500 to 850 healthy bone marrow donors. At the time of sampling, every cohort member was nominally healthy, though immune exposures that went unrecorded were likely present. The donor tested CMV seronegative, placing the donor among the 350 or so seronegative members of the cohort. Every donor gave a peripheral blood sample, and the peripheral blood mononuclear cells from that sample were used for TCR beta sequencing. Genomic DNA was extracted from the blood cell samples with the Qiagen DNeasy Blood Extraction Kit.

The TCR was taken from a woman in her forties in good health and CMV-seronegative. The sequenced material came from PBMCs. The chain was built from TRBV19 and TRBJ1-1; 7 of the junction bases match TRBD1. CDR3 protein: CASSITGADTEAFF. The sequence in DNA is TGTGCCAGTAGTATAACAGGGGCGGACACTGAAGCTTTCTTT.